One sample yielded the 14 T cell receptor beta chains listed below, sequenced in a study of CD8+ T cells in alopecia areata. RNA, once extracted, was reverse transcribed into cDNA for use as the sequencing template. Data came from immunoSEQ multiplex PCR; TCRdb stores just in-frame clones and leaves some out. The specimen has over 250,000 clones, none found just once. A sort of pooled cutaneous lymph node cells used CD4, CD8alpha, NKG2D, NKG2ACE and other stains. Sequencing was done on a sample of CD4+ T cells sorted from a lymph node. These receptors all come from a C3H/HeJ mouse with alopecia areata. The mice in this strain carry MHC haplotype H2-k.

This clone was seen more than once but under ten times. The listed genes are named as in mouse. The CDR3 loop is CASSLRDFSYEQYF. The CDR3 bases that were read are TGTGCCAGCAGCCTCCGGGACTTCTCCTAT. The chain employs TRBV5 and TRBJ2-7; a weak D match, TRBD2 (6 bases). From the germline J gene comes the end of the CDR3, since the read stops 4 residues before it. V lost 4 bases to trimming and J lost 0 bases, with 10 bases between them. The length of the CDR3 is 14 residues. Per germline, CDR1 LGHNA and CDR2 YNLKQL (reference sequence).

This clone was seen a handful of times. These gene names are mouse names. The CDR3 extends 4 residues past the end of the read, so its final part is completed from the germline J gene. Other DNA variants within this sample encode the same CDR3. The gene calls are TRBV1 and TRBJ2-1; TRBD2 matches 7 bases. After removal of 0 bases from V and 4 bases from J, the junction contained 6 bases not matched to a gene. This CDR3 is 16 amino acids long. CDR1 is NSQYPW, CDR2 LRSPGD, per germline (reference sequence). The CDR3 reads CTCSADTGGGYAEQFF. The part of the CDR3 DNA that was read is TGCACCTGCAGTGCAGATACCGGGGGGGGGTATGCT.

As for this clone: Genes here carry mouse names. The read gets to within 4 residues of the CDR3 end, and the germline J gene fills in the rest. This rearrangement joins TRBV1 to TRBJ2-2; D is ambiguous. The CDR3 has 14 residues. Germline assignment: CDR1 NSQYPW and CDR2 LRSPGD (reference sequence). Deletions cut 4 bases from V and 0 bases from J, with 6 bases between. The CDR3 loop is CTCSETSNTGQLYF. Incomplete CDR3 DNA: TGCACCTGCAGTGAGACATCAAACACCGGG.

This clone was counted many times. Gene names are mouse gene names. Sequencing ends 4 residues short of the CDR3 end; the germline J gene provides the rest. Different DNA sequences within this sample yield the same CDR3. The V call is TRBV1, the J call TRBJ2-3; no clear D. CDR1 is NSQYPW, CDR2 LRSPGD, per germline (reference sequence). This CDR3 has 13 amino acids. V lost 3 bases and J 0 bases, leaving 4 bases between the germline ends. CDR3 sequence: CTCSASSAETLYF. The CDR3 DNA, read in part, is TGCACCTGCAGTGCGTCTAGTGCAGAA. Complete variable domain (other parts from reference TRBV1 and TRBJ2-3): VTLLEQNPRWRLVPRGQAVNLRCILKNSQYPWMSWYQQDLQKQLQWLFTLRSPGDKEVKSLPGADYLATRVTDTELRLQVANMSQGRTLYCTCSASSAETLYFGSGTRLTVL.

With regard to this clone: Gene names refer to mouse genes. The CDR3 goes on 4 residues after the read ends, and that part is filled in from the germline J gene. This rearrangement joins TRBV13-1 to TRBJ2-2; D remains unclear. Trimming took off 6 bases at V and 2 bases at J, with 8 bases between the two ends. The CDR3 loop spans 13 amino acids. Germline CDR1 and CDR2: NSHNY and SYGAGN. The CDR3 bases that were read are TGTGCCAGCAAAAAGGGTAACACCGGG. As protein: CASKKGNTG. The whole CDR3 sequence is CASKKGNTGQLYF.

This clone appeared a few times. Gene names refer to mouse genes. The covered CDR3 bases are TGTGCCTGGAAGCCAGGAGTCTATAATTCGCCC. Translation: CAWKPGVYNSP. In full, the CDR3 reads CAWKPGVYNSPLYF. The chain is built from TRBV31 and TRBJ1-6, with D uncertain. Read coverage stops 3 residues before the CDR3 terminus; the germline J gene supplies the remainder. TRBJ1-6 is an open reading frame whose function is uncertain. Trimming took 4 bases from V and 3 from J, leaving 10 bases between them. Germline-derived CDR1 and CDR2 are GKSSPN and SITVG. This CDR3 contains 14 residues.

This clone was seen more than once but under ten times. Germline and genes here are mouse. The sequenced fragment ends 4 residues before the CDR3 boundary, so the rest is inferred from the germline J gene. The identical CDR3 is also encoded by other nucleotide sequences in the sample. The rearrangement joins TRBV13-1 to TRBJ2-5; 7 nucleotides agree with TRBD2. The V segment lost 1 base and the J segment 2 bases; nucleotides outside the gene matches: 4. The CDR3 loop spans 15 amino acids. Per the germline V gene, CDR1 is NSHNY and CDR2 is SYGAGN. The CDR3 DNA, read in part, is TGTGCCAGCAGTGATCCCCGGGGGGGCCAAGAC. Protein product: CASSDPRGGQD. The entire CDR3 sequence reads CASSDPRGGQDTQYF.

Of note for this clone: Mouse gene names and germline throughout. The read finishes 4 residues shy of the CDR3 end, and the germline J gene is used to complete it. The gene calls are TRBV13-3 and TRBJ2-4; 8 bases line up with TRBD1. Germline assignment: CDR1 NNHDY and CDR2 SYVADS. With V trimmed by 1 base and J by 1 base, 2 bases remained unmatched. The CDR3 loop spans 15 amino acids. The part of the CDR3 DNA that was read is TGTGCCAGCAGTGATATGGGACAGGGTCAAAAC. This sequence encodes CASSDMGQGQN. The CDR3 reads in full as CASSDMGQGQNTLYF. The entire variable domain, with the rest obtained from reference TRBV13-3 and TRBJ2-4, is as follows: EAAVTQSPRSKVAVTGGKVTLSCHQTNNHDYMYWYRQDTGHGLRLIHYSYVADSTEKGDIPDGYKASRPSQENFSLILELASLSQTAVYFCASSDMGQGQNTLYFGAGTRLSVL.

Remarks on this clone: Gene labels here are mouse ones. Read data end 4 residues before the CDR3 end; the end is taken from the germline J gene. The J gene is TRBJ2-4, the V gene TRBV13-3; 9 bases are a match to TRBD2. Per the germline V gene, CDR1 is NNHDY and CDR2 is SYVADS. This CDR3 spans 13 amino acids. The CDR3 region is CASSHWGVNTLYF. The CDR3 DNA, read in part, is TGTGCCAGCAGTCACTGGGGGGTCAAC. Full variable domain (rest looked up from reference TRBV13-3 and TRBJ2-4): EAAVTQSPRSKVAVTGGKVTLSCHQTNNHDYMYWYRQDTGHGLRLIHYSYVADSTEKGDIPDGYKASRPSQENFSLILELASLSQTAVYFCASSHWGVNTLYFGAGTRLSVL.

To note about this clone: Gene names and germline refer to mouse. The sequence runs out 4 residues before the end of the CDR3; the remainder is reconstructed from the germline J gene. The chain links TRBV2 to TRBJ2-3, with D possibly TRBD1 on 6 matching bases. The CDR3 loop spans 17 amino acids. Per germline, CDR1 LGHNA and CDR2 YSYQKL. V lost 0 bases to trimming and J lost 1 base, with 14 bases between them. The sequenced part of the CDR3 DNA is TGTGCCAGCAGCCAAGAGGGCGTCAGGGGAGGTGCAGAA. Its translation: CASSQEGVRGGAE. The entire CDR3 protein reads CASSQEGVRGGAETLYF.

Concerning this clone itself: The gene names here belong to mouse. CDR3 sequence: CTCSADPTVQDTQYF. The CDR3 DNA, read in part, is TGCACCTGCAGTGCAGATCCGACAGTCCAAGAC. The genes are TRBV1 and TRBJ2-5, with D maybe TRBD1 (5 bases). The read terminates 4 residues before the CDR3 end, so the remaining end is supplied by the germline J gene. The germline V gene has CDR1 NSQYPW and CDR2 LRSPGD (reference sequence). This CDR3 contains 15 residues. V dropped 0 bases and J dropped 2 bases, with 9 bases sitting between them.

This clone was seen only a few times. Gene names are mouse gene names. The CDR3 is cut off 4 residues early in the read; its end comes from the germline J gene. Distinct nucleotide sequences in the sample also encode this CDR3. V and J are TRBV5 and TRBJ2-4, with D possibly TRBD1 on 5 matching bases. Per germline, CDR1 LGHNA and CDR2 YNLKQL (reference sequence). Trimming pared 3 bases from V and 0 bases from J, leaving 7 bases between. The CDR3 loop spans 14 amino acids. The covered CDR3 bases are TGTGCCAGCAGCCAGACAGCTAGTCAAAAC. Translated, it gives CASSQTASQN. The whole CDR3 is CASSQTASQNTLYF.

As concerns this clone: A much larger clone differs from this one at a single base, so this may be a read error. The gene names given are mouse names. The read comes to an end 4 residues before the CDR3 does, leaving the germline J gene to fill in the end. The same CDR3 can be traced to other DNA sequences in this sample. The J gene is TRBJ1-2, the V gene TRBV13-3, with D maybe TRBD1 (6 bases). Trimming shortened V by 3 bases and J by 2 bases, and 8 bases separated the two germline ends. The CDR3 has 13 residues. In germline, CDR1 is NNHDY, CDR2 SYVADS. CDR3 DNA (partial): TGTGCCAGCAGTGCTCAGGGGAACTCC. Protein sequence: CASSAQGNS. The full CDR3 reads CASSAQGNSDYTF.

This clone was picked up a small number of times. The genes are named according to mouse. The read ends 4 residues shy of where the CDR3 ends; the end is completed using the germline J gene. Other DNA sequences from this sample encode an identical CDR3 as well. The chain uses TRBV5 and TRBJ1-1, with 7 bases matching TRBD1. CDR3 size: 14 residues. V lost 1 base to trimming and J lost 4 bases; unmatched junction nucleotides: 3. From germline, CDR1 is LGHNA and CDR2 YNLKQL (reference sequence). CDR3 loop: CASSQGTGGTEVFF. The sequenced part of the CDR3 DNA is TGTGCCAGCAGCCAAGGGACAGGAGGCACA.